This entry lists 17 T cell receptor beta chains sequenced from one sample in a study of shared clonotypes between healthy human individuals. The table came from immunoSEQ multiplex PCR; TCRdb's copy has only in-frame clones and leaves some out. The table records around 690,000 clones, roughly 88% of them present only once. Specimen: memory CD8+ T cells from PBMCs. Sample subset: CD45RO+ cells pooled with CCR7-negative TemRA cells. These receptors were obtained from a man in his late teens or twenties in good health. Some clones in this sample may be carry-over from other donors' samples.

CDR3 sequence (DNA): TGTGCCAGCCCCTCCGCTGGGGACACCATATATTTT. Its translation is CASPSAGDTIYF. This chain connects TRBV14 to TRBJ1-3; no definite D call. Trimming took 8 bases from V and 8 from J, leaving 13 bases between them. Germline V gene sequence: CDR1 SGHDN, CDR2 FVKESK. The CDR3 has 12 residues.

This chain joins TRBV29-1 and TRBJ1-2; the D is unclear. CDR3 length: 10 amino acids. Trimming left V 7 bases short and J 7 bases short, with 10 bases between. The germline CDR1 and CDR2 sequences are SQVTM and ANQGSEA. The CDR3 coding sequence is TGCAGCGCAAGTGATGTTGGCTACACCTTC. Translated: CSASDVGYTF.

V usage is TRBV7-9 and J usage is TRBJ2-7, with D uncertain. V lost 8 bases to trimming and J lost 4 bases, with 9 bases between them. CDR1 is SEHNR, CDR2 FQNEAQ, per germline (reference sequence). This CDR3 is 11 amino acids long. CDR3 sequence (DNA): TGTGCCAGCCAGTACCTATACGAGCAGTACTTC. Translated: CASQYLYEQYF.

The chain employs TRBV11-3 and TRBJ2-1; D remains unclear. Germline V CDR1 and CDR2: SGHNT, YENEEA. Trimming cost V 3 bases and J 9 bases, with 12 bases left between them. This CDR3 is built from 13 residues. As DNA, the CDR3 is TGTGCCAGCAGCTTTGGCGATTGGGGTGAGCAGTTCTTC. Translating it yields CASSFGDWGEQFF.

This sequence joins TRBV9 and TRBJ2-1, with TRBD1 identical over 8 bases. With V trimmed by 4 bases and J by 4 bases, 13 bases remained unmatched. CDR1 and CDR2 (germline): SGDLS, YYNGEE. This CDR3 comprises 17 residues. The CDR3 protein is CASSTQKGQAQYNEQFF. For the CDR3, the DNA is TGTGCCAGCAGCACTCAAAAGGGACAGGCCCAGTACAATGAGCAGTTCTTC.

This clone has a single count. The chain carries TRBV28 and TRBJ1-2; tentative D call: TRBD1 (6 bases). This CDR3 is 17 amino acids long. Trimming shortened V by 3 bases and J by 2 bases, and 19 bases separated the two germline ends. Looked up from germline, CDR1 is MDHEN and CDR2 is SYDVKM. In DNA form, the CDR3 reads TGTGCCAGCAGTTTTGCGCAGGGGCTCCACGGCAACTATGGCTACACCTTC. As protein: CASSFAQGLHGNYGYTF.

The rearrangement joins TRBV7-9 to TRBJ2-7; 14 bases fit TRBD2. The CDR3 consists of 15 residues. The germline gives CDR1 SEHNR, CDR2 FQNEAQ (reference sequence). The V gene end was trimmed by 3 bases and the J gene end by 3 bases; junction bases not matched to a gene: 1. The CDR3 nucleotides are TGTGCCAGCAGCTTTGGACTAGCGGGAGGCTACGAGCAGTACTTC. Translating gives CASSFGLAGGYEQYF.

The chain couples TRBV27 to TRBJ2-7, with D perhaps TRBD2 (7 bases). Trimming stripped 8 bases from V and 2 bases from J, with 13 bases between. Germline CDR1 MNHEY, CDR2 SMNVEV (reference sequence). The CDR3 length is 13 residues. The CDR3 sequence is CASAWGGPYEQYF. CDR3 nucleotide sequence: TGTGCCAGCGCTTGGGGGGGCCCCTACGAGCAGTACTTC.

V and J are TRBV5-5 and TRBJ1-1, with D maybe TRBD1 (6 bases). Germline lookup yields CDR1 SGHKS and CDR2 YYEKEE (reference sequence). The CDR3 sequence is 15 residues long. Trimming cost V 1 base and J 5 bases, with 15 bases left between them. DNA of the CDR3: TGTGCCAGCAGCTTGTCACGGGGGGCATGGACTGAAGCTTTCTTT. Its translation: CASSLSRGAWTEAFF.

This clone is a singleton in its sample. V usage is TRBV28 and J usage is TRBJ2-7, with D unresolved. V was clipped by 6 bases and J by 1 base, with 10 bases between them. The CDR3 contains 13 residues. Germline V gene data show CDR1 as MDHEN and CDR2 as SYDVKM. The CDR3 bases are TGTGCCAGCAGAAACTTCGGGTCCTACGAGCAGTACTTC. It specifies CASRNFGSYEQYF.

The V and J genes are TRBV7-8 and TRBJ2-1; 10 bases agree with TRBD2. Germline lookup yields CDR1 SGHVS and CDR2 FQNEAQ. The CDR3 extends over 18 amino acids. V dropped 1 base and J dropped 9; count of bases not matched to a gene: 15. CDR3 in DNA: TGTGCCAGCAGCTTAGTTCGTATTGGACTAGCGGAGGGGAGTGAGCAGTTCTTC. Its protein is CASSLVRIGLAEGSEQFF.

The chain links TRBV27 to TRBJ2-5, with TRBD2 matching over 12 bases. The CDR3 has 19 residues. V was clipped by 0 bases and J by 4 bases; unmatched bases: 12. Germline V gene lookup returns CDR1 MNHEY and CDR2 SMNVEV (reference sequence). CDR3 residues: CASSLSGLAGSEGPETQYF. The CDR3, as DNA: TGTGCCAGCAGTTTATCCGGACTAGCGGGATCCGAAGGGCCAGAGACCCAGTACTTC.

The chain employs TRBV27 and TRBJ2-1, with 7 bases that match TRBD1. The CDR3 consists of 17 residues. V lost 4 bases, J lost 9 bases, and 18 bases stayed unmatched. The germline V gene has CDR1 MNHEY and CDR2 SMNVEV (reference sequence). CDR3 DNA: TGTGCCAGCAGTTCCCCCGGTGGGGGACAGTATTTCGGTGAGCAGTTCTTC. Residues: CASSSPGGGQYFGEQFF.

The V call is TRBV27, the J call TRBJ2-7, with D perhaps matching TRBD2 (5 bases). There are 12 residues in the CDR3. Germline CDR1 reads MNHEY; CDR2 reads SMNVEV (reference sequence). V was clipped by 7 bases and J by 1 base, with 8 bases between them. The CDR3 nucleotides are TGTGCCAGCACTGGGGAGTCCTACGAGCAGTACTTC. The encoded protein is CASTGESYEQYF.

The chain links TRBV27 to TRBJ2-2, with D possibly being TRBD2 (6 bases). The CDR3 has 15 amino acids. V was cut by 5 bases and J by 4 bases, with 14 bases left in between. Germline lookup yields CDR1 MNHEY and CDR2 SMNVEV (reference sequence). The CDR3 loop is CASSRMGLLTGELFF. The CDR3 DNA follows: TGTGCCAGCAGTCGGATGGGACTCCTCACCGGGGAGCTGTTTTTT.

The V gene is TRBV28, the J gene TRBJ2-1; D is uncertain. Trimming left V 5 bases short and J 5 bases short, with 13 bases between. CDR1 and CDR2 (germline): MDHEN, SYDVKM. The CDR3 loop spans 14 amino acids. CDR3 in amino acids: CASSPWGTHNEQFF. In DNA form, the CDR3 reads TGTGCCAGCAGTCCCTGGGGAACCCACAATGAGCAGTTCTTC. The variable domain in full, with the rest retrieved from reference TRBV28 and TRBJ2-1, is DVKVTQSSRYLVKRTGEKVFLECVQDMDHENMFWYRQDPGLGLRLIYFSYDVKMKEKGDIPEGYSVSREKKERFSLILESASTNQTSMYLCASSPWGTHNEQFFGPGTRLTVL.

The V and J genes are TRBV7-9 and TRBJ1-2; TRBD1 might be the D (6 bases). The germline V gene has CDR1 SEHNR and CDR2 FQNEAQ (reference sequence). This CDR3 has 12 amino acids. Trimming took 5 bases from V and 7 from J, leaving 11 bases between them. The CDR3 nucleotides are TGTGCCAGCAGCCCACAGGGAATTGGCTACACCTTC. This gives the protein CASSPQGIGYTF.